The 7 T cell receptor beta chains given below trace back to one sample, sequenced in a study of blood T cell repertoires in COVID-19. Sequencing was performed with immunoSEQ multiplex PCR; in TCRdb, only in-frame clones are kept and a portion is missing. The top ten hold 0.99% of the sample, which has over 200,000 clones, 88% seen once. The sequenced sample was peripheral blood. These receptors all come from a woman in her forties who had recovered from COVID-19.

The CDR3 DNA follows: TGTGCCAGCAGCCAACCCTCAGGACAGGGAGAAGCTTTCTTT. The encoded protein is CASSQPSGQGEAFF. This chain uses TRBV3-1 (or the pseudogene TRBV3-2) with TRBJ1-1; TRBD1 aligns across 8 bases. Per germline, CDR1 LGHDT and CDR2 YNNKEL (reference sequence). Trimming removed 2 bases from V and 8 bases from J; junction bases left unmatched: 7. CDR3 length: 14 residues.

The chain has TRBV11-3 and TRBJ2-3; D may be TRBD2 (6 bases). V lost 0 bases, J lost 2 bases, and 15 bases lay in between. The CDR3 consists of 17 residues. Germline V CDR1 and CDR2: SGHNT, YENEEA. The DNA for the CDR3 is TGTGCCAGCAGCTTAGATTGGGGACTCCGAGCCACAGATACGCAGTATTTT. It encodes CASSLDWGLRATDTQYF.

V gene TRBV12-3 or TRBV12-4 combines with J gene TRBJ1-4, with D unresolved. V lost 1 base to trimming and J lost 11 bases, with 5 bases between them. The CDR3 covers 11 residues. CDR3 protein: CASSLGGKLFF. Here the CDR3 DNA reads TGTGCCAGCAGTTTAGGAGGGAAACTGTTTTTT.

V gene TRBV6-2 or TRBV6-3 combines with J gene TRBJ2-1; D is perhaps TRBD2 (6 bases). Germline CDR1 reads MNHEY; CDR2 reads SVGEGT. The CDR3 runs 17 residues. V lost 2 bases and J 0 bases, leaving 14 bases between the germline ends. DNA of the CDR3: TGTGCCAGCAGTTACCCCACTCCCGGGAGCTCCTACAATGAGCAGTTCTTC. Amino acids: CASSYPTPGSSYNEQFF.

The V and J genes are TRBV30 and TRBJ1-2; no reliable D call. Looked up from germline, CDR1 is GTSNPN and CDR2 is SVGIG (reference sequence). The CDR3 length is 13 residues. V lost 0 bases to trimming and J lost 3 bases, with 8 bases between them. The CDR3 reads CAWSVREDYGYTF. The CDR3 bases are TGTGCCTGGAGTGTTCGGGAAGACTATGGCTACACCTTC.

The chain couples TRBV20-1 to TRBJ2-7; D is perhaps TRBD2 (5 bases). Germline CDR1 is DFQATT and CDR2 is SNEGSKA (reference sequence). The CDR3 runs 8 residues. CDR3 region: CSPEARYF. CDR3 sequence (DNA): TGCAGCCCGGAGGCGCGGTACTTC.

This chain joins TRBV5-1 and TRBJ2-1, with a weak D call TRBD2 (5 bases). Trimming took 2 bases from V and 10 from J, leaving 10 bases between them. The germline CDR1 and CDR2 sequences are SGHRS and YFSETQ. CDR3 length: 12 residues. The chain's CDR3 is CASSFSASEQFF. As DNA, the CDR3 is TGCGCCAGCAGCTTTTCGGCTAGCGAGCAGTTCTTC.